This T cell receptor beta chain was profiled in a study of shared clonotypes between healthy human individuals (dated by TCRdb to 2020 to 2022). Turning to the overall study: The cohort included three men and a couple of women between 18 and 49 years of age. Between about 0.94 and 8.9 billion PBMCs per donor were obtained by leukapheresis. Blood TCR repertoires of 5 or 6 healthy adults were deeply sequenced to estimate repertoire size and the extent of clonotype sharing between individuals. To increase sequencing depth and limit assay-specific biases, TCR repertoire library preparation and sequencing were carried out by different laboratories using diverse techniques. For each donor, CD4 naive and CD4 memory were each given three plates, CD8 naive was given two plates, and CD8 memory was given one plate. The paper's findings and limits, for the study overall: Pairwise subsampling led to the expectation that sequencing depth would affect the degree of clonotype sharing among donors. Because the study included only a small number of donors, the genetic and exposure-history diversity represented was limited. Sampling was limited to blood, and TCR repertoires in tissue likely differ from TCR repertoires in blood. Sharing across a handful of donors was observed for approximately 5% of naive CD4, over 3% of naive CD8, roughly 2.3% of memory CD4, and about 0.39% of memory CD8 clonotypes. Rarefaction of sorted-subset datasets indicated incomplete sequencing despite the large sequencing depth. Compared with non-shared clonotypes, clonotypes shared by all four sorted-subset donors had higher generation probabilities. Estimated clonotype richness was generally larger for naive than for memory subsets.

The donors were healthy, HIV-negative adults who had no recently reported acute infections or vaccinations. All donors were Caucasian adults living in Nashville, Tennessee, USA. Magnetic negative selection was used to enrich CD4+ T cells, after which naive cells were positively selected on CD45RA and the negative fraction became the memory subset. Blood was collected by leukapheresis, and PBMCs were isolated by Ficoll-Histopaque density gradient centrifugation and then cryopreserved in liquid nitrogen vapor phase. Analytical flow cytometry was used to check the purity and quantity of each magnetically sorted T cell population. From each sorted fraction, genomic DNA was isolated and quantified by UV absorbance on a Nanodrop 2000c. V is shortened by 3 bases, J by 2 bases, and the region joining them spans 7 bases. As encoded in the germline V gene (reference sequence), CDR1 is LNHDA while CDR2 is SQIVND. The CDR3 holds 13 amino acids from the cysteine to the phenylalanine. The kept DNA is CDR3 alone, 39 bases in frame from the first base.

Points on this clone: Its recognized antigen is unknown. No much larger clonotype is one base removed from it; base qualities were not supplied.

Using the deep immunoSEQ assay, TCR CDR3 regions were amplified from genomic DNA by multiplex PCR. Extracted genomic DNA from each cell subset was spread evenly across all wells of several immunoSEQ 96-well plates, with each plate serving as a replicate. For sorted subsets, approximately 190 ng genomic DNA, equal to tens of thousands of T cell genomes, was loaded into each replicate PCR. Purified libraries were measured with a Qubit 3.0 fluorometer, size-checked on a Bioanalyzer 2100, and measured again with the KAPA Library Quantification kit. Every immunoSEQ 96-well plate was sequenced on a separate single-read 150-cycle Illumina NextSeq 550 flow cell. In the paper's pipeline: The immunoSEQ output contained only junctional sequences without quality scores, so filtering could not match that applied to full-length reads. Sequences were annotated with PyIR, a Python wrapper for IgBLAST v1.9, using IMGT germline references to assign V/J genes and CDR3. Any read was removed if the V/J assignment was weak (E-value above 1e-6), the CDR3 was missing, or the read contained stop codons, out-of-frame junctions, or ambiguous translated residues. V3J clonotypes were defined as sequences sharing an identical inferred V gene, J gene, and CDR3 amino acid sequence. To compute the percentage overlap between repertoires, the number of shared unique clonotypes was divided by the size of the smaller repertoire. RTK rarefaction, the Chao1 estimator, and Recon v2.1 estimates of unobserved clonotypes were used to assess repertoire richness. For all TCRbeta clonotypes obtained by the gDNA method from a handful of donors, generation probabilities were computed with OLGA. TCRdb carries this immuneACCESS record with in-frame sequences only. Its versions omit some clonotypes, under half of them owing to an unresolved V gene in the studies checked, with the rest unexplained. V and J calls and clone size come straight from that table; D and trimming were deduced from the DNA. In this sample the table shows around 2.3 million clones, approximately 94% of which occur a single time. More than 0.1% of the sample comes from the top ten.

Material: naive CD4+ T cells sorted from blood. The meaning of the sample's cell subset or site label: CD45RA+ positively selected. The sequence joins TRBV19 to TRBJ1-2, with no confidently assigned D gene. This receptor was taken from a man aged 18-30 years in good health. The nucleotides read TGTGCCAGTAGTATGTGGGCAAACTATGGCTACACCTTC. This is translated as CASSMWANYGYTF.